This TCR beta chain was observed in a study of shared clonotypes between healthy human individuals (dated by TCRdb to about 2020). For context, the study as a whole: The cohort included a few men and a couple of women between 18 and 49 years of age. For each donor, three plates each were used for CD4 naive and CD4 memory, two plates were used for CD8 naive, and one plate was used for CD8 memory. To estimate repertoire size and how much clonotype sharing occurs between individuals, the study deeply sequenced the blood TCR repertoires of several healthy adults. To increase sequencing depth and limit assay-specific biases, different laboratories used diverse techniques to prepare libraries and sequence TCR repertoires. Each donor's leukapheresis produced roughly between roughly 0.94 and 9.5 billion PBMCs. Results and caveats for the whole study, not just this receptor: Because the study included a small number of donors, the genetic and exposure-history diversity represented was limited. Rarefaction of sorted-subset datasets indicated incomplete sequencing despite the large sequencing depth. Naive subsets generally had larger estimated clonotype richness than memory subsets. Sharing across a few donors was observed for approximately 5% of naive CD4, 3.5% of naive CD8, 2% to 2.5% of memory CD4, and about 0.4% of memory CD8 clonotypes. Compared with non-shared clonotypes, the clonotypes found in all four sorted-subset donors had higher generation probabilities. Only blood was sampled, and tissue TCR repertoires likely differ from those in blood. Pairwise subsampling led to the expectation that sequencing depth would affect the degree of clonotype sharing among donors.

This clone is a singleton in its sample. The antigen it recognizes is unknown. Base qualities are not provided; no much larger clone lies one nucleotide away. The CDR3 covers 15 residues, taking in both the cysteine and the phenylalanine. Here the CDR3 DNA is all that survives: 45 bases in frame from base 1. CDR1 and CDR2, looked up from the germline V gene, are SQVTM and ANQGSEA. Unmatched junction bases come to 2, with V trimmed by 3 bases and J by 0 bases. Using the deep immunoSEQ assay, multiplex PCR amplified TCR CDR3 regions from genomic DNA. Genomic DNA extracted from each cell subset was distributed evenly over all wells of several immunoSEQ 96-well plates, and each plate served as one replicate. For sorted subsets, around 200 ng genomic DNA, equal to tens of thousands of T cell genomes, was loaded into each replicate PCR. Purified libraries were quantified with a Qubit 3.0 fluorometer, sized on a Bioanalyzer 2100, and re-quantified with the KAPA Library Quantification kit. A separate single-read 150-cycle Illumina NextSeq 550 flow cell was used to sequence each immunoSEQ 96-well plate. The published analysis was carried out like this. Because the immunoSEQ output held only junctional sequences and lacked quality scores, the filtering could not match the filtering applied to full-length reads. Sequences were annotated with PyIR, a Python wrapper for IgBLAST v1.9, and V/J genes and CDR3 were assigned using IMGT germline references. Reads were removed for weak V/J assignments (E-value above 1e-6), missing CDR3, stop codons, out-of-frame junctions, or ambiguous translated residues. A V3J clonotype was defined by an identical inferred V gene, J gene, and CDR3 amino acid sequence. To compute the percentage overlap between repertoires, the number of shared unique clonotypes was divided by the size of the smaller repertoire. Repertoire richness was assessed with RTK rarefaction, the Chao1 estimator, and Recon v2.1 estimates of unobserved clonotypes. For all TCRbeta clonotypes obtained by the gDNA method from a few donors, generation probabilities were computed with OLGA. TCRdb retrieved this table from immuneACCESS and kept in-frame rearrangements only. Not all clones are present; in checked studies, unresolved V genes account for under half, and no reason is known for the remainder. V, J and clone size derive from that table, while D and trimming were established from the DNA sequence. The sample contains roughly 520,000 clones, approximately 94% of them found a single time. The ten biggest clones cover 0.064% of the sample.

Donors were healthy HIV-negative adults with no recently reported acute infections or vaccinations. Every donor was a Caucasian adult residing in Nashville, Tennessee, USA. CD4+ T cells were enriched through magnetic negative selection, after which naive cells were positively selected on CD45RA and the remaining negative fraction served as the memory subset. Blood was obtained by leukapheresis, after which PBMCs were separated by Ficoll-Histopaque density gradient centrifugation and cryopreserved in liquid nitrogen vapor phase. Analytical flow cytometry was used to check the purity and quantity of each magnetically sorted T cell population. Genomic DNA was isolated from every sorted fraction and measured by UV absorbance on a Nanodrop 2000c.

Sequencing used naive CD4+ T cells sorted from blood. Explained via the paper, the cell subset or site label denotes: CD45RA+ positively selected. The receptor was isolated from a woman aged 25 to 39 in good health. The chain couples TRBV29-1 to TRBJ2-1, and TRBD2 aligns with 10 junction nucleotides. The nucleotides are TGCAGCGTTGAGAGGACTAGCGGCTCCTACAATGAGCAGTTCTTC. Its protein product is CSVERTSGSYNEQFF.